Listed below are T cell receptor beta chains from one sample, sequenced in a study of T-cell memory formation after mild COVID-19. TCRdb analysed the 5' RACE reads with MiXCR anew, one entry per CDR3 protein. The table includes fewer than 650,000 distinct CDR3 sequences, 15% to 20% detected once. Sequenced: PBMCs or a T cell subset sorted from them (not recorded which). The receptors come from an adult woman who had mild COVID-19 (a few samples of this study predate the infection). Cell type and time point are not known. The CDR3 runs from the conserved cysteine through the conserved F or W. Fields, in order: V gene, D gene, J gene, clone size, CDR3 protein, CDR3 DNA. The D gene is left open where the match is weak. Expanded clones get a size class; other rows say once, few or many, or leave the size out.

TRBV6-5	.	TRBJ2-5	.	CASSFKDGRSQYF	TGTGCCAGCAGTTTCAAGGATGGGAGATCCCAGTACTTC
TRBV27	TRBD1	TRBJ1-5	.	CASREGQGPQPQHF	TGTGCCAGCAGAGAGGGACAGGGTCCTCAGCCCCAGCATTTT
TRBV24-1	.	TRBJ2-1	.	CATSDFTGPLGDNEQFF	TGTGCCACCAGTGATTTTACAGGGCCTTTGGGGGACAATGAGCAGTTCTTC
TRBV3-1	.	TRBJ1-5	many	CASSQGVQPQHF	TGTGCCAGCAGCCAAGGGGTCCAGCCCCAGCATTTT
TRBV20-1	TRBD2	TRBJ2-1	few	CSARKVGGRNEQFF	TGCAGTGCTCGGAAAGTGGGCGGGAGAAATGAGCAGTTCTTC
TRBV6-6	TRBD2	TRBJ2-1	.	CASSSPRLAGEQFF	TGTGCCAGCAGTTCTCCACGACTAGCGGGAGAGCAGTTCTTC
TRBV27	.	TRBJ1-2	few	CASSKTGYGYTF	TGTGCCAGCAGCAAAACAGGATATGGCTACACCTTC
TRBV29-1	TRBD2	TRBJ2-1	few	CSAGGTSGRVKNINNEQFF	TGCAGCGCCGGGGGTACCAGCGGGAGGGTAAAGAATATTAACAATGAGCAGTTCTTC
TRBV5-4	.	TRBJ2-3	few	CASSLGQTPDTQYF	TGTGCCAGCAGCTTGGGGCAGACCCCAGATACGCAGTATTTT
TRBV5-1	TRBD1	TRBJ1-4	.	CASSGHFGTGAEELFF	TGCGCCAGCAGCGGACACTTCGGGACAGGTGCCGAAGAACTGTTTTTT
TRBV6-2/TRBV6-3	TRBD1	TRBJ1-2	.	CASSYSRDRSYGYTF	TGTGCCAGCAGTTACTCCCGGGACAGGAGCTATGGCTACACCTTC
TRBV10-3	.	TRBJ2-3	.	CATRVSTDTQYF	TGTGCCACCAGGGTTAGCACAGATACGCAGTATTTT
TRBV7-2	.	TRBJ2-6	few	CASSPIGQSSGANVLTF	TGTGCCAGCAGCCCAATAGGACAGTCCTCTGGGGCCAACGTCCTGACTTTC
TRBV11-3	.	TRBJ2-5	.	CASSLDAGASETQYF	TGTGCCAGCAGCTTAGATGCCGGGGCTAGTGAGACCCAGTACTTC